These T cell receptor beta chains were read from a single sample in a study of OX40 agonist ivuxolimab in advanced cancers. TCRdb's table, derived via immunoSEQ multiplex PCR, lists solely in-frame clones and lacks some. Among about 80,000 clones listed, 90% were seen once. Source: CD4+ or CD8+ T cells sorted from blood, taken in a trial of the OX40 agonist ivuxolimab. These TCRs come from an adult with an advanced solid tumor such as melanoma, head and neck, liver or kidney cancer. CDR3s include the opening cysteine and the closing phenylalanine or tryptophan. D genes are given only for firm matches. Size is stated for part of the rows, as once, few or many counts, or as a class when the clone is expanded.

V,J,length,size,D,CDR3,DNA
TRBV5-5,TRBJ2-7,16,-,-,CASSLNRAEWTYEQYF,TGTGCCAGCAGCTTGAACAGGGCGGAATGGACCTACGAGCAGTACTTC
TRBV6-5,TRBJ1-1,15,-,TRBD1,CASSYFAGGNTEAFF,TGTGCCAGCAGTTACTTCGCAGGGGGGAACACTGAAGCTTTCTTT
TRBV7-9,TRBJ2-5,14,-,-,CASSLGFVLETQYF,TGTGCCAGCAGCTTAGGGTTTGTTTTAGAGACCCAGTACTTC
TRBV11-2,TRBJ2-2,14,-,-,CASSLQVRSGELFF,TGTGCCAGCAGCTTACAGGTTCGCTCCGGGGAGCTGTTTTTT
TRBV19,TRBJ2-2,15,-,TRBD2,CASSPIAGNTGELFF,TGTGCCAGTAGTCCGATAGCGGGGAACACCGGGGAGCTGTTTTTT
TRBV7-8,TRBJ2-2,16,-,TRBD2,CASSFLGRGNTGELFF,TGTGCCAGCAGCTTCCTCGGGAGGGGCAACACCGGGGAGCTGTTTTTT
TRBV5-4,TRBJ2-6,16,-,-,CASNRDPSSGANVLTF,TGTGCCAGCAACCGGGATCCCAGCTCTGGGGCCAACGTCCTGACTTTC
TRBV28,TRBJ2-3,12,once,-,CASSFVGNTQYF,TGTGCCAGCAGTTTTGTTGGAAATACGCAGTATTTT
TRBV9,TRBJ2-2,15,-,-,CASSVAGHGTGELFF,TGTGCCAGCAGCGTAGCGGGACACGGAACCGGGGAGCTGTTTTTT
TRBV4-2,TRBJ2-3,15,-,-,CASSQGGGSTDTQYF,TGTGCCAGCAGCCAAGGAGGGGGTAGCACAGATACGCAGTATTTT
TRBV7-2,TRBJ2-7,15,-,TRBD1,CASSFGQGGSYEQYF,TGTGCCAGCAGCTTCGGACAGGGGGGCTCCTACGAGCAGTACTTC
TRBV4-3,TRBJ1-1,15,-,TRBD1,CASSQEVQGALEAFF,TGCGCCAGCAGCCAAGAAGTACAGGGGGCTCTTGAAGCTTTCTTT
TRBV5-1,TRBJ1-4,14,-,TRBD1,CASSFGQGREKLFF,TGCGCCAGCAGCTTTGGACAGGGTAGGGAAAAACTGTTTTTT
TRBV4-1,TRBJ1-1,15,-,-,CASRSSGTPNTEAFF,TGCGCCAGCAGATCGTCAGGGACTCCGAACACTGAAGCTTTCTTT